These T cell receptor beta chains were read from a single sample in a study of shared clonotypes between healthy human individuals. The protocol was immunoSEQ multiplex PCR, while the TCRdb copy is restricted to in-frame clones and leaves out a portion. The table has roughly 2.1 million clones, approximately 94% seen once; the top ten hold over 1.5%. Material for sequencing was naive CD8+ T cells from PBMCs. These receptors originate from a man aged 18 to 29 in good health. Some clones in this sample may be carry-over from other donors' samples. The CDR3 runs from the conserved cysteine through the conserved F or W. The order of the fields is J gene, D gene, V gene, CDR3 DNA, CDR3 protein. The D gene is left open where the match is weak.

>TRBJ2-3|-|TRBV9
TGTGCCAGCAGCGTAGGGGGTAGCCGGGATACGCAGTATTTT
CASSVGGSRDTQYF
>TRBJ1-1|-|TRBV6-5
TGTGCCAGCAGTCGGCATGGCACTGAAGCTTTCTTT
CASSRHGTEAFF
>TRBJ2-7|-|TRBV14
TGTGCCAGCAGCCATGAAGCTCGGGGAACACACGAGCAGTACTTC
CASSHEARGTHEQYF
>TRBJ2-1|TRBD2|TRBV19
TGTGCCAGTAGTATTGGGGGACTAGCGTTCTACAATGAGCAGTTCTTC
CASSIGGLAFYNEQFF
>TRBJ2-5|-|TRBV27
TGTGCCAGCAGTTTATATCTCAACAGGGGGGGGGAGGAGACCCAGTACTTC
CASSLYLNRGGEETQYF
>TRBJ2-2|-|TRBV28
TGTGCCAGCAGGACGGGACCGATAAACACCGGGGAGCTGTTTTTT
CASRTGPINTGELFF
>TRBJ1-4|-|TRBV28
TGTGCCAGCAGTTTACCCGGACAGAGATCAACTAATGAAAAACTGTTTTTT
CASSLPGQRSTNEKLFF
>TRBJ1-2|-|TRBV28
TGTGCCAGCAGTTTCGTCAGGGATGATGACGATGGCTACACCTTC
CASSFVRDDDDGYTF
>TRBJ2-6|-|TRBV14
TGTGCCAGCAGCCAATGGGGCTCTGGGGCCAACGTCCTGACTTTC
CASSQWGSGANVLTF
>TRBJ1-2|-|TRBV7-3
TGTGCCAGCAGCCCAGTTGGTGGGGAGAACTACTATGGCTACACCTTC
CASSPVGGENYYGYTF